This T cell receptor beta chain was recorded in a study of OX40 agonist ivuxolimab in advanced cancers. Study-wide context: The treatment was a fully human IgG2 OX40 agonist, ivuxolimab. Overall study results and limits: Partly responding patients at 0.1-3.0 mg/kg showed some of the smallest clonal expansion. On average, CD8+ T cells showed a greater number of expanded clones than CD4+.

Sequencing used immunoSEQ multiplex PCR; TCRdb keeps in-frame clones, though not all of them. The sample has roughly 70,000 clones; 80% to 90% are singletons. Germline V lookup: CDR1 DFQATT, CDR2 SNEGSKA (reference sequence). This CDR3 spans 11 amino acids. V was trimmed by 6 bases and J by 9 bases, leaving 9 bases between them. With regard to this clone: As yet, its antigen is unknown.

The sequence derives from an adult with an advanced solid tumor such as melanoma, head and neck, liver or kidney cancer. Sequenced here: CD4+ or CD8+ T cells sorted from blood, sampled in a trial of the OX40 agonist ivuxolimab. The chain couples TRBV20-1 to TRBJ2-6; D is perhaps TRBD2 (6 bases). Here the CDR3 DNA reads TGCAGTGCCCTGGAGGGCAACGTCCTGACTTTC. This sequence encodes CSALEGNVLTF.